These 28 T cell receptor beta chains came from one sample sequenced in a study of blood T cell repertoires in COVID-19. TCRdb's table, derived via immunoSEQ multiplex PCR, lists solely in-frame clones and lacks some. The sample lists 180,000 or so clones, 80% to 90% occurring once. Sequencing was carried out using peripheral blood. These receptor sequences come from a woman aged 55-70 years with COVID-19, enrolled during active disease.

This clone occurred a few times. The chain links TRBV27 to TRBJ1-4, with 8 positions matching TRBD1. This CDR3 is built from 16 residues. Germline V CDR1 and CDR2: MNHEY, SMNVEV (reference sequence). V was pared by 4 bases and J by 10 bases, with 14 bases of the junction left unmatched. The DNA for the CDR3 is TGTGCCAGCAGTTCCCTCAGGGGGCAGGGCTTAGGAAAACTGTTTTTT. This sequence encodes CASSSLRGQGLGKLFF.

The chain employs TRBV11-3 and TRBJ2-1; D is unresolved. The V gene's germline CDR1 is SGHNT and CDR2 YENEEA. Trimming left V 3 bases short and J 3 bases short, with 6 bases between. CDR3 length: 13 amino acids. The CDR3 nucleotides are TGTGCCAGCAGCTTGAGTAGCTACAATGAGCAGTTCTTC. Translating gives CASSLSSYNEQFF.

CDR3 amino acids: CSVEMGRSYGYTF. The CDR3 DNA reads as TGCAGCGTTGAAATGGGGAGGAGCTATGGCTACACCTTC. The chain uses TRBV29-1 and TRBJ1-2; D uncertain. The CDR3 sequence is 13 residues long. The germline V and J ends were trimmed by 2 bases and 4 bases, with 11 bases remaining between them. Germline V gene sequence: CDR1 SQVTM, CDR2 ANQGSEA.

The chain is built from TRBV4-3 and TRBJ1-1; TRBD1 might be the D (6 bases). Trimming cost V 0 bases and J 5 bases, with 16 bases left between them. Germline-derived CDR1 and CDR2 are LGHNA and YSLEER. The CDR3 contains 16 residues. The CDR3 sequence: CASSQDLARGRTEAFF. CDR3 in DNA: TGCGCCAGCAGCCAAGATCTTGCCAGGGGAAGGACTGAAGCTTTCTTT.

The chain recombines TRBV11-3 with TRBJ1-1; 10 bases are shared with TRBD1. The CDR3 has 12 residues. Germline V gives CDR1 SGHNT, CDR2 YENEEA. V gave up 5 bases and J gave up 11 bases; unmatched junction bases: 5. CDR3 in DNA: TGTGCCAGCAGCCCGCGACAGGGGGCCGCTTTCTTT. This translates into CASSPRQGAAFF.

V and J are TRBV3-1 (or the pseudogene TRBV3-2) and TRBJ2-5; D gene ambiguous. The CDR3 sequence is 15 residues long. Between the trimmed V and J ends, which lost 0 bases and 1 base, there was a span of 9 bases. From germline, CDR1 is LGHDT and CDR2 YNNKEL (reference sequence). The CDR3 spells CASSQDSTSQETQYF. The CDR3 DNA reads TGTGCCAGCAGCCAAGATTCGACATCCCAAGAGACCCAGTACTTC.

The chain has TRBV5-1 and TRBJ1-3, with 9 positions matching TRBD1. CDR3 size: 17 residues. The V gene end was trimmed by 2 bases and the J gene end by 4 bases; junction bases not matched to a gene: 10. Germline CDR1 is SGHRS and CDR2 is YFSETQ. The CDR3 loop is CASSLVQGAWSGNTIYF. As DNA, the CDR3 is TGCGCCAGCAGCTTAGTACAGGGGGCTTGGAGCGGAAACACCATATATTTT. Full variable domain (missing parts from reference TRBV5-1 and TRBJ1-3): KAGVTQTPRYLIKTRGQQVTLSCSPISGHRSVSWYQQTPGQGLQFLFEYFSETQRNKGNFPGRFSGRQFSNSRSEMNVSTLELGDSALYLCASSLVQGAWSGNTIYFGEGSWLTVV.

In DNA form, the CDR3 reads TGTGCCACCAGTGATTCGACAGGGAGACTCGGTAATCAGCCCCAGCATTTT. Protein: CATSDSTGRLGNQPQHF. The chain joins TRBV24-1 to TRBJ1-5, with 7 bases aligning to TRBD1. V shed 2 bases and J 4 bases; nucleotides not matched to a gene: 10. CDR1 KGHDR and CDR2 SFDVKD come from the germline V gene. The CDR3 extends over 17 amino acids.

The rearrangement joins TRBV11-2 to TRBJ2-5; 7 nucleotides match TRBD2. Germline V gives CDR1 SGHAT, CDR2 FQNNGV. Trimming removed 1 base from V and 2 bases from J; junction bases left unmatched: 4. The CDR3 runs 15 residues. CDR3 sequence reads: CASSLGGGRQETQYF. The CDR3 nucleotides read TGTGCCAGCAGCTTAGGCGGGGGACGTCAAGAGACCCAGTACTTC.

The V call is TRBV4-3, the J call TRBJ2-7; possibly TRBD2 for D (5 bases). Trimming stripped 0 bases from V and 4 bases from J, with 16 bases between. This CDR3 comprises 16 residues. Germline V gives CDR1 LGHNA, CDR2 YSLEER. In DNA, the CDR3 is TGCGCCAGCAGCCAAGATCTTCACGGGGATCGGTACGAGCAGTACTTC. Its translation is CASSQDLHGDRYEQYF.

The chain joins TRBV13 to TRBJ1-3; 11 nucleotides line up with TRBD1. The CDR3 has 16 amino acids. The V gene end was trimmed by 3 bases and the J gene end by 6 bases; junction bases not matched to a gene: 7. From germline, CDR1 is PRHDT and CDR2 FYEKMQ (reference sequence). The CDR3 is CASSLLGQGVQNTIYF. In DNA form, the CDR3 reads TGTGCCAGCAGCTTGTTGGGACAGGGGGTTCAAAACACCATATATTTT.

The V and J genes are TRBV4-2 and TRBJ2-1; 7 bases are shared with TRBD2. Germline CDR1 LGHNA, CDR2 YNFKEQ. With 0 bases clipped from V and 4 bases from J, the junction kept 9 bases outside the gene matches. This CDR3 has 17 amino acids. The DNA for the CDR3 is TGTGCCAGCAGCCAAGAAGTGAGGGACTATCCGTACAATGAGCAGTTCTTC. It yields the protein CASSQEVRDYPYNEQFF.

The CDR3 DNA reads as TGTGCCACCAGTGATTCGACTAGCGGTCTATCCTACAATGAGCAGTTCTTC. Translated: CATSDSTSGLSYNEQFF. The rearrangement uses TRBV24-1 and TRBJ2-1; 9 nucleotides line up with TRBD2. V lost 2 bases and J lost 1; bases outside the gene matches: 5. The length of the CDR3 is 17 residues. Germline V gene sequence: CDR1 KGHDR, CDR2 SFDVKD.

The chain joins TRBV19 to TRBJ1-5; TRBD1 matches at 7 bases. The length of the CDR3 is 16 residues. Germline V gives CDR1 LNHDA, CDR2 SQIVND (reference sequence). The J segment lost 5 bases and the V segment lost 0 bases, leaving 7 bases of the junction unmatched. The chain's CDR3 is CASSIDLTGWDQPQHF. The CDR3 nucleotides read TGTGCCAGTAGTATAGATTTGACAGGGTGGGATCAGCCCCAGCATTTT.

V gene TRBV5-4 combines with J gene TRBJ1-1, with D maybe TRBD1 (6 bases). CDR1 and CDR2 from the germline V gene are SGHNT and YYREEE (reference sequence). V lost 4 bases and J lost 4, with 11 bases in between. The CDR3 spans 13 residues. Here the CDR3 DNA reads TGTGCCAGCAGCGCAGGGGTAGGCACTGAAGCTTTCTTT. Amino acids: CASSAGVGTEAFF.

The genes are TRBV4-3 and TRBJ2-1, with TRBD2 identical over 10 bases. Trimming took 1 base from V and 7 from J; bases not matched to a gene: 10. CDR3 length: 17 amino acids. Germline values: CDR1 LGHNA, CDR2 YSLEER. DNA of the CDR3: TGCGCCAGCAGCCAAGTCCTAAGCGGGAGGGGAGGGAATGAGCAGTTCTTC. It encodes CASSQVLSGRGGNEQFF.

The chain has TRBV27 and TRBJ1-1, with a tentative D call TRBD1 (6 bases). Germline V CDR1 and CDR2: MNHEY, SMNVEV (reference sequence). Deletions cut 2 bases from V and 4 bases from J, with 8 bases between. The CDR3 covers 13 residues. Here the CDR3 reads CASSLGGVTEAFF. The CDR3, as DNA: TGTGCCAGCAGTTTAGGGGGCGTCACTGAAGCTTTCTTT.

Notes on this clone: Other DNA sequences in the same sample also yield this CDR3. The chain joins TRBV5-1 to TRBJ2-7, with TRBD1 matching 7 bases. V gave up 2 bases and J gave up 2 bases; unmatched junction bases: 4. The germline V gene has CDR1 SGHRS and CDR2 YFSETQ. This CDR3 is 14 amino acids long. Written as DNA, the CDR3 is TGCGCCAGCAGCTTAGTAGGGGGCCCCTACGAGCAGTACTTC. It encodes CASSLVGGPYEQYF.

The chain couples TRBV14 to TRBJ1-2; 9 bases line up with TRBD1. The CDR3 length is 15 residues. The germline CDR1 and CDR2 sequences are SGHDN and FVKESK. The trim removed 1 base at V and 4 bases at J, leaving 4 bases unmatched. The CDR3 here is CASSQADRGPYGYTF. The CDR3, as DNA: TGTGCCAGCAGCCAAGCGGACAGGGGCCCCTATGGCTACACCTTC.

The chain recombines TRBV6-5 with TRBJ1-5, with 12 bases fitting TRBD1. The trim removed 6 bases at V and 2 bases at J, leaving 2 bases unmatched. CDR3 size: 15 residues. In germline, CDR1 is MNHEY, CDR2 SVGAGI. The CDR3, as DNA: TGTGCCAGCAGAGGGACAGGGGGCGGCAATCAGCCCCAGCATTTT. Amino acid sequence: CASRGTGGGNQPQHF.

This rearrangement joins TRBV5-6 to TRBJ1-1; the D gene is possibly TRBD1 (5 bases). V was cut by 0 bases and J by 1 base, with 13 bases left in between. The CDR3 is made up of 16 amino acids. The germline CDR1 and CDR2 sequences are SGHDT and YYEEEE. The chain's CDR3 is CASSLGAGRWNTEAFF. The CDR3 DNA reads as TGTGCCAGCAGCTTGGGGGCAGGGAGGTGGAACACTGAAGCTTTCTTT.

The chain employs TRBV4-1 and TRBJ2-6; D gene ambiguous. Germline V gene data show CDR1 as MGHRA and CDR2 as YSYEKL. Between the trimmed V and J ends, which lost 1 base and 3 bases, there was a span of 10 bases. The CDR3 length is 16 residues. The CDR3 loop reads CASSQGGMIGANVLTF. The CDR3 bases are TGCGCCAGCAGCCAAGGCGGAATGATTGGGGCCAACGTCCTGACTTTC.

The chain has TRBV5-4 and TRBJ2-7; perhaps TRBD2 as D (6 bases). Per germline, CDR1 SGHNT and CDR2 YYREEE (reference sequence). The V and J ends lost 3 bases and 2 bases respectively, with 9 bases between them. CDR3 length: 13 residues. Here the CDR3 DNA reads TGTGCCAGCAGCTCCGGGAGAGCCTACGAGCAGTACTTC. It yields the protein CASSSGRAYEQYF.

The chain couples TRBV6-2 or TRBV6-3 to TRBJ2-2; possible D gene TRBD1, 5 bases. The CDR3 sequence is 14 residues long. V lost 6 bases to trimming and J lost 3 bases, with 11 bases between them. The germline V gene has CDR1 MNHEY and CDR2 SVGEGT. Here the CDR3 reads CASSTDTYTGELFF. The CDR3 nucleotides are TGTGCCAGCAGCACGGACACTTACACCGGGGAGCTGTTTTTT.

The rearrangement joins TRBV5-1 to TRBJ2-7; D may be TRBD2 (6 bases). V lost 0 bases and J lost 2, with 12 bases in between. Looked up from germline, CDR1 is SGHRS and CDR2 is YFSETQ. This CDR3 is built from 15 residues. DNA for the CDR3: TGCGCCAGCAGCTTGGTGGGGGGAGAGACCTACGAGCAGTACTTC. Protein sequence: CASSLVGGETYEQYF.

V and J are TRBV29-1 and TRBJ2-7; weak D call: TRBD1 (6 bases). V was trimmed by 3 bases and J by 12 bases, leaving 24 bases between them. From germline, CDR1 is SQVTM and CDR2 ANQGSEA. This CDR3 region has 14 residues. The CDR3 region has the DNA TGCAGCGTTGACCCCAGGACAGCCATTCGAGGACGGTACTTC. Protein: CSVDPRTAIRGRYF.

The chain recombines TRBV5-1 with TRBJ1-4; D may be TRBD1 (6 bases). Germline V lookup: CDR1 SGHRS, CDR2 YFSETQ. V was cut by 1 base and J by 0 bases, with 7 bases left in between. The length of the CDR3 is 15 residues. The CDR3 reads CASSLTGSTNEKLFF. CDR3 DNA sequence: TGCGCCAGCAGCTTGACAGGGTCAACTAATGAAAAACTGTTTTTT.

The chain couples TRBV18 to TRBJ1-5; 7 nucleotides line up with TRBD1. The junction had 12 bases not matched to a gene; V was cut back by 3 bases and J by 7 bases. CDR1 and CDR2 from the germline V gene are KGHSH and LQKENI. The CDR3 has 16 residues. CDR3 region: CASSPDRARRGQPQHF. The CDR3 DNA follows: TGTGCCAGCTCACCCGACAGGGCTCGCAGGGGACAGCCCCAGCATTTT.